This paragraph reports one TCR beta chain. Its antigen specificity is not known. Base quality data are lacking; no much larger clone is found one base away. This record belongs to a study of T cell responses to AZD1222 COVID-19 vaccine (dated by TCRdb to about 2021). About the full investigation: Because spike-specific TCR depth and breadth did not differ between the two schedules, AZD1222 recipients who got a second dose at roughly 4 weeks were pooled with those who got a second dose at roughly 12 weeks. A total of 233 trial participants underwent TCR sequencing, of whom 207 received two doses of AZD1222 and approximately 25 received two doses of the MenACWY control vaccine. Trial participants were enrolled into age subgroups of 18-55, 56-69 and 70-plus years, which contained approximately 150, 28 and 58 TCR-sequenced participants, respectively.

In the paper's terms, the time point label means: baseline before first vaccination. Samples from vaccinated people were obtained from the UK trials COV001 and COV002, which included a single-blind randomized controlled phase 2/3 trial of AZD1222 (ChAdOx1 nCoV-19) in healthy adults. For TCRbeta chain sequencing, PBMC samples were collected from trial participants at day 0 and at day 28 after the second dose. Points the paper makes about the study in general: Spike-specific TCR breadth and depth rose significantly after two AZD1222 doses compared with day 0 and with MenACWY recipients. Conclusions about previously exposed vaccinees are limited, since just 6 or 7 AZD1222 recipients were seropositive for SARS-CoV-2 at baseline. No day 14 peak-response samples were available, so repertoires were characterized only after the peak T cell response. Reportedly, almost half of the unique spike-specific TCRs recognized epitopes lying outside the regions that are mutated in the B.1.351 and B.1.1.7 variants. The whole spike protein was spanned by vaccine-associated CD4 TCRs, and dominant responses were seen in regions 160-218 and 743-854. Participants were mostly white British, with more females than males. The authors suggested clonal diversity may have been underestimated. In the small 56-69-year group, the increase in depth fell short of significance, most likely because of low power.

The CDR3 regions of human TCRbeta chains were analyzed by immunosequencing. Turning to the authors' computational methods: Repertoire TCRs were matched against a reference library of SARS-CoV-2-specific TCRs generated with the MIRA antigen-specificity platform. Breadth was defined as the fraction of unique TCRs that were SARS-CoV-2-associated. Depth was defined as the fraction of total T cells that were SARS-CoV-2-associated. Using the MIRA data, each spike-specific TCR was mapped to the spike region that the TCR reacts to and placed in a CD4 or CD8 class. Log10-transformed breadth and depth values were compared by one-way ANOVA with Sidak's multiple comparisons tests. TCRdb took this table from immuneACCESS and kept in-frame rearrangements with V and J called. Such tables lack part of the clones; where checked against another copy, unresolved V genes explain under half of the gap, and the rest is unexplained. That table furnishes V, J and clone size, whereas the DNA furnished D and trimming. This sample lists 80,000 to 95,000 clones; 70% to 90% were detected once. 5.7% of the sample is held by the ten biggest clonotypes.

The CDR3 measures 15 amino acids from cysteine to phenylalanine. The entry retains the CDR3 DNA only, 45 bases that are in frame from base 1. Cut back by 1 base and 2 bases, the V and J ends lie 9 bases apart. The CDR1 and CDR2 encoded by the germline V gene are KGHSH and LQKENI. The chain joins TRBV18 to TRBJ1-3, with an unclear D gene assignment. This receptor was obtained from an adult in good health. Here the sequenced sample was peripheral blood, taken on day 0 of AZD1222 vaccination. The CDR3 region reads CASSPQLDTGNTIYF. The DNA is TGTGCCAGCTCACCACAACTAGACACTGGAAACACCATATATTTT.